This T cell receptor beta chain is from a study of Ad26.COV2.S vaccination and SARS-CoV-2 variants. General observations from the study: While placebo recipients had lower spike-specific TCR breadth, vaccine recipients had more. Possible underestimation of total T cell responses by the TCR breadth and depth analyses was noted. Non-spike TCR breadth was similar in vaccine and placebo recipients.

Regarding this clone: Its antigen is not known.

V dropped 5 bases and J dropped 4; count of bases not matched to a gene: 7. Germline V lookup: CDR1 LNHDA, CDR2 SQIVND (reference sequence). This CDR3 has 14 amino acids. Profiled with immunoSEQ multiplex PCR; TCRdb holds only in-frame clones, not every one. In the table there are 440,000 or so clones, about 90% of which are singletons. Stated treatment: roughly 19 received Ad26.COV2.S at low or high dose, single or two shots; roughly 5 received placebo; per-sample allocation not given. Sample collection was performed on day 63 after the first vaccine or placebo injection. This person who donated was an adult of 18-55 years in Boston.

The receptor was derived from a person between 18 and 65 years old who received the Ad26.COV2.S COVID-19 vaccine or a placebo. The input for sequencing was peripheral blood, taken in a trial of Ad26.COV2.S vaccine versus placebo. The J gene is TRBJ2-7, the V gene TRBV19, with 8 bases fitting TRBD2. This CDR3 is CASSLQRGSYEQYF. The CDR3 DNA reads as TGTGCCAGTAGTCTGCAGCGGGGGTCATACGAGCAGTACTTC.